This is a list of T cell receptor beta chains from one sample in a study of cytomegalovirus exposure and HLA in healthy donors. The data were produced by immunoSEQ multiplex PCR, yet TCRdb's version contains in-frame clones alone and is incomplete. The table lists around 70,000 clones, 55% to 65% of them singletons. The sequenced material came from PBMCs. These receptor sequences come from a man under 40 in good health and CMV-seronegative. CDR3s include the opening cysteine and the closing phenylalanine or tryptophan. A D gene is named only where the DNA matches it firmly. Clone size appears in some rows only: once, few, many, or a class for an expanded clone.

length | J | size | V | D | CDR3 | DNA
15 | TRBJ1-1 | once | TRBV7-6 | . | CASSKWTEINTEAFF | TGTGCCAGCAGCAAATGGACAGAGATAAACACTGAAGCTTTCTTT
15 | TRBJ2-5 | . | TRBV7-6 | . | CASSSNYGGRETQYF | TGTGCCAGCAGCTCCAACTACGGGGGGCGGGAGACCCAGTACTTC
20 | TRBJ2-4 | . | TRBV28 | . | CASSPLSGTAGPMAKNIQYF | TGTGCCAGCAGTCCGCTCTCCGGGACAGCGGGCCCTATGGCCAAAAACATTCAGTACTTC
16 | TRBJ1-3 | . | TRBV2 | TRBD1 | CASSLGTVGSGNTIYF | TGTGCCAGCAGTCTTGGGACAGTCGGCTCTGGAAACACCATATATTTT
13 | TRBJ1-6 | few | TRBV11-3 | . | CASSTKRNSPLHF | TGTGCCAGCAGTACAAAGAGGAATTCACCCCTCCACTTT
14 | TRBJ1-3 | . | TRBV6-5 | . | CASGAGISGNTIYF | TGTGCCAGCGGAGCAGGGATTTCTGGAAACACCATATATTTT
12 | TRBJ2-3 | . | TRBV7-2 | . | CAEAGSTDTQYF | TGTGCGGAGGCGGGGAGTACAGATACGCAGTATTTT
14 | TRBJ1-2 | . | TRBV27 | . | CASSFQGTSYGYTF | TGTGCCAGCAGTTTTCAGGGGACGTCCTATGGCTACACCTTC
15 | TRBJ1-5 | . | TRBV2 | TRBD1 | CASSLETGGFQPQHF | TGTGCCAGCAGCCTAGAGACAGGGGGCTTTCAGCCCCAGCATTTT
14 | TRBJ1-5 | . | TRBV6-4 | TRBD1 | CASREGTGAQPQHF | TGTGCCAGCAGGGAAGGGACAGGGGCTCAGCCCCAGCATTTT
12 | TRBJ1-4 | . | TRBV4-2 | . | CAGGDFNEKLFF | TGTGCCGGGGGGGACTTTAATGAAAAACTGTTTTTT
14 | TRBJ1-5 | . | TRBV19 | TRBD1 | CASSPRGQNQPQHF | TGTGCCAGTAGCCCCAGGGGGCAGAATCAGCCCCAGCATTTT
14 | TRBJ1-1 | . | TRBV29-1 | TRBD1 | CSVSPTGQNTEAFF | TGCAGCGTTTCCCCGACAGGGCAGAACACTGAAGCTTTCTTT
16 | TRBJ2-2 | . | TRBV9 | . | CASSVLGSRNTGELFF | TGTGCCAGCAGCGTCCTGGGTAGCCGGAACACCGGGGAGCTGTTTTTT
16 | TRBJ2-5 | . | TRBV13 | TRBD2 | CASSLNAGGYKETQYF | TGTGCCAGCAGCCTAAATGCGGGGGGGTATAAAGAGACCCAGTACTTC
15 | TRBJ1-2 | . | TRBV6-6 | . | CASSYLGGPNYGYTF | TGTGCCAGCAGTTACTTGGGGGGGCCTAACTATGGCTACACCTTC
17 | TRBJ1-2 | few | TRBV4-1 | TRBD1 | CASSQDAGTASIDGYTF | TGCGCCAGCAGCCAAGATGCGGGGACAGCCTCCATCGATGGCTACACCTTC